The 19 T cell receptor beta chains reported below all come from one sample, sequenced in a study of OX40 agonist ivuxolimab in advanced cancers. Data came from immunoSEQ multiplex PCR; TCRdb stores just in-frame clones and leaves some out. The sample has tens of thousands of clones, around 87% seen once; the top ten hold about 1%. The sequenced sample was CD4+ or CD8+ T cells sorted from blood, obtained in a trial of the OX40 agonist ivuxolimab. The receptors were gathered from an adult with an advanced solid tumor such as melanoma, head and neck, liver or kidney cancer.

This chain links TRBV19 with TRBJ1-1; TRBD1 is a possible D gene (5 bases). CDR1 LNHDA and CDR2 SQIVND come from the germline V gene (reference sequence). The CDR3 is 14 amino acids. The V end was cut by 6 bases, the J end by 3 bases, with 14 bases between. This chain's CDR3 is CASRVGVSDTEAFF. The CDR3 DNA is TGTGCCAGTAGGGTGGGGGTCTCGGACACTGAAGCTTTCTTT.

The genes are TRBV7-2 and TRBJ2-4; TRBD2 matches at 15 bases. CDR1 is SGHTA, CDR2 FQGNSA, per germline. The CDR3 runs 22 residues. V lost 0 bases and J lost 2; bases outside the gene matches: 14. This CDR3 is CASSLAGLAGGSVKSTKNIQYF. DNA of the CDR3: TGTGCCAGCAGCTTAGCGGGACTAGCGGGAGGCTCGGTGAAGAGTACCAAAAACATTCAGTACTTC. The entire variable domain, with the rest obtained from reference TRBV7-2 and TRBJ2-4, is as follows: GAGVSQSPSNKVTEKGKDVELRCDPISGHTALYWYRQSLGQGLEFLIYFQGNSAPDKSGLPSDRFSAERTGGSVSTLTIQRTQQEDSAVYLCASSLAGLAGGSVKSTKNIQYFGAGTRLSVL.

The rearrangement uses TRBV5-1 and TRBJ2-5; 11 nucleotides align to TRBD2. The CDR3 is 18 residues long. CDR1 is SGHRS, CDR2 YFSETQ, per germline. Losses at the gene ends were 1 base for V and 0 bases for J; bases not matched to a gene: 8. Written as DNA, the CDR3 is TGCGCCAGCAGCTTGCGGCTAGCGGGAGGACGGTACCAAGAGACCCAGTACTTC. Protein: CASSLRLAGGRYQETQYF.

This rearrangement joins TRBV9 to TRBJ2-7, with 13 bases matching TRBD2. Germline-derived CDR1 and CDR2 are SGDLS and YYNGEE. With 3 bases clipped from V and 3 bases from J, the junction kept 0 bases outside the gene matches. The CDR3 length is 14 residues. CDR3 coding DNA: TGTGCCAGCAGCGGGACTAGCGGGAGCTACGAGCAGTACTTC. Amino acid sequence: CASSGTSGSYEQYF.

The gene calls are TRBV5-1 and TRBJ2-1; possibly TRBD1 for D (5 bases). V lost 4 bases and J lost 0, with 11 bases in between. Germline V gives CDR1 SGHRS, CDR2 YFSETQ. CDR3 length: 15 residues. CDR3 bases: TGCGCCAGCAGCATCGCAGGGAACTCCTACAATGAGCAGTTCTTC. Translation: CASSIAGNSYNEQFF. Based on the CDR3 plus reference TRBV5-1 and TRBJ2-1, the full variable domain is KAGVTQTPRYLIKTRGQQVTLSCSPISGHRSVSWYQQTPGQGLQFLFEYFSETQRNKGNFPGRFSGRQFSNSRSEMNVSTLELGDSALYLCASSIAGNSYNEQFFGPGTRLTVL.

The chain employs TRBV7-2 and TRBJ2-7; 12 positions match TRBD2. Germline V gene lookup returns CDR1 SGHTA and CDR2 FQGNSA. The V and J ends lost 5 bases and 1 base, in that order; junction bases with no gene match: 9. This CDR3 has 17 amino acids. CDR3 nucleotides: TGTGCCAGCAGCATCAGCTTCGGACTAGCGGGGTCCTACGAGCAGTACTTC. Its protein product is CASSISFGLAGSYEQYF. Filled out from reference TRBV7-2 and TRBJ2-7, the complete variable domain reads GAGVSQSPSNKVTEKGKDVELRCDPISGHTALYWYRQSLGQGLEFLIYFQGNSAPDKSGLPSDRFSAERTGGSVSTLTIQRTQQEDSAVYLCASSISFGLAGSYEQYFGPGTRLTVT.

The gene calls are TRBV7-9 and TRBJ2-7; D may correspond to TRBD1 or TRBD2 (6 bases each). V lost 1 base, J lost 5 bases, and 12 bases lay in between. Germline CDR1 and CDR2: SEHNR and FQNEAQ (reference sequence). There are 14 residues in the CDR3. For the CDR3, the DNA is TGTGCCAGCAGCTTAGTGGGGGGCCCGGACGAGCAGTACTTC. Protein product: CASSLVGGPDEQYF.

The chain is built from TRBV6-6 and TRBJ2-7; 10 bases map to TRBD1. With 6 bases clipped from V and 5 bases from J, the junction kept 10 bases outside the gene matches. This CDR3 contains 15 residues. The V gene's germline CDR1 is MNHNY and CDR2 SVGAGI (reference sequence). CDR3 residues: CASSRPGQGIHEQYF. In nucleotides, the CDR3 is TGTGCCAGCAGCCGGCCGGGACAGGGGATCCACGAGCAGTACTTC.

The genes are TRBV6-6 and TRBJ2-7, with D maybe TRBD2 (6 bases). Germline V lookup: CDR1 MNHNY, CDR2 SVGAGI (reference sequence). Trimming shortened V by 7 bases and J by 6 bases, and 19 bases separated the two germline ends. The CDR3 consists of 14 residues. CDR3 DNA sequence: TGTGCCAGCAAAAAGCCCGGGAGCTCTGGCGAGCAGTACTTC. Translating it yields CASKKPGSSGEQYF.

This clone appeared a single time. V and J are TRBV5-1 and TRBJ2-2; 8 nucleotides line up with TRBD1. The ends lost 4 bases at V and 8 bases at J; junction bases unmatched: 7. CDR3 length: 14 amino acids. Germline CDR1 is SGHRS and CDR2 is YFSETQ. CDR3 protein: CASSDRTGSGELFF. DNA of the CDR3: TGCGCCAGCAGCGACCGGACAGGGTCAGGGGAGCTGTTTTTT. The full variable domain, completed using reference TRBV5-1 and TRBJ2-2, is KAGVTQTPRYLIKTRGQQVTLSCSPISGHRSVSWYQQTPGQGLQFLFEYFSETQRNKGNFPGRFSGRQFSNSRSEMNVSTLELGDSALYLCASSDRTGSGELFFGEGSRLTVL.

The rearrangement joins TRBV7-2 to TRBJ2-2; D unresolved. Trimming stripped 0 bases from V and 4 bases from J, with 3 bases between. Germline lookup yields CDR1 SGHTA and CDR2 FQGNSA. The length of the CDR3 is 13 residues. In nucleotides, the CDR3 is TGTGCCAGCAGCTTAGCGGGCACCGGGGAGCTGTTTTTT. It is translated as CASSLAGTGELFF.

The V call is TRBV19, the J call TRBJ1-2, with 8 bases matching TRBD1. CDR1 and CDR2 (germline): LNHDA, SQIVND (reference sequence). After removal of 6 bases from V and 6 bases from J, the junction contained 12 bases not matched to a gene. CDR3 size: 15 residues. The CDR3 is CASSRLAGGANGYTF. The CDR3 DNA sequence: TGTGCCAGTAGCAGGCTTGCAGGGGGCGCGAATGGCTACACCTTC. Variable domain in full (rest from reference TRBV19 and TRBJ1-2): DGGITQSPKYLFRKEGQNVTLSCEQNLNHDAMYWYRQDPGQGLRLIYYSQIVNDFQKGDIAEGYSVSREKKESFPLTVTSAQKNPTAFYLCASSRLAGGANGYTFGSGTRLTVV.

Of note for this clone: One end of the junction does not line up with germline, which may come from a read error. The chain carries TRBV18 and TRBJ2-7; D not resolved. The germline CDR1 and CDR2 sequences are KGHSH and LQKENI. CDR3 length: 14 amino acids. The CDR3 region has the DNA TGTGCCGGCTCACCATCGCGCGGAACCTACGAGCAGTACTTC. It translates to CAGSPSRGTYEQYF.

This chain joins TRBV29-1 and TRBJ2-4; D not resolved. V was clipped by 8 bases and J by 0 bases, with 11 bases between them. The germline gives CDR1 SQVTM, CDR2 ANQGSEA. This CDR3 has 13 residues. The CDR3, as DNA: TGCAGCTATACTGAGGTAGCCAAAAACATTCAGTACTTC. This translates into CSYTEVAKNIQYF.

The chain has TRBV14 and TRBJ2-1, with 11 bases fitting TRBD2. CDR1 is SGHDN, CDR2 FVKESK, per germline. The CDR3 contains 16 residues. V trimming: 3 bases; J trimming: 7 bases; junction bases outside the gene matches: 8. The CDR3 region is CASSQNSGRAGNEQFF. Written as DNA, the CDR3 is TGTGCCAGCAGCCAGAATAGCGGGAGGGCCGGTAATGAGCAGTTCTTC.

The V and J genes are TRBV28 and TRBJ2-5, with 10 bases aligning to TRBD2. Germline CDR1 is MDHEN and CDR2 is SYDVKM. With V trimmed by 2 bases and J by 4 bases, 10 bases remained unmatched. CDR3 length equals 17 residues. CDR3 amino acids: CASSLALTAGGGETQYF. The CDR3 nucleotides read TGTGCCAGCAGTTTAGCCCTGACAGCGGGGGGGGGAGAGACCCAGTACTTC.

The V and J genes are TRBV5-1 and TRBJ2-3; the match to TRBD2 covers 12 bases. This CDR3 contains 21 residues. Germline V gives CDR1 SGHRS, CDR2 YFSETQ. V shed 0 bases and J 2 bases; nucleotides not matched to a gene: 16. The CDR3: CASSLATRASGRAPVTDTQYF. The CDR3 nucleotides are TGCGCCAGCAGCTTGGCGACAAGGGCTAGCGGGAGGGCCCCGGTCACAGATACGCAGTATTTT.

The chain has TRBV30 and TRBJ1-2; tentative D call: TRBD1 (6 bases). This CDR3 comprises 14 residues. V lost 1 base, J lost 7 bases, and 16 bases lay in between. Germline assignment: CDR1 GTSNPN and CDR2 SVGIG (reference sequence). This CDR3 is CAWSASVGHGGYTF. The CDR3 region has the DNA TGTGCCTGGAGTGCCTCCGTGGGACATGGTGGCTACACCTTC.

The J gene is TRBJ2-1, the V gene TRBV6-1, with D uncertain. V lost 0 bases and J 4 bases, leaving 13 bases between the germline ends. Germline CDR1 reads MNHNS; CDR2 reads SASEGT. The CDR3 runs to 16 residues. CDR3 residues: CASSEAVRSSYNEQFF. Here the CDR3 DNA reads TGTGCCAGCAGTGAAGCGGTGAGGTCATCTTACAATGAGCAGTTCTTC.